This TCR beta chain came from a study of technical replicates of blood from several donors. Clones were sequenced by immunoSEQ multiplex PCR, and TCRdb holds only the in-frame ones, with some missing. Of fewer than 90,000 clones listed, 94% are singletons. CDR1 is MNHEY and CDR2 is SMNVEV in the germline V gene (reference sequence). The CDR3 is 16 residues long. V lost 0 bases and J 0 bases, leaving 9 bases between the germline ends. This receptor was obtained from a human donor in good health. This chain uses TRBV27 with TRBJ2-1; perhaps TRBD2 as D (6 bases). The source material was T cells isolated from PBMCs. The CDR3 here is CASSLSLRGSYNEQFF. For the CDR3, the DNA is TGTGCCAGCAGTTTATCCTTGCGGGGCTCCTACAATGAGCAGTTCTTC.